The T cell receptor (beta chain) described here comes from a study of T cell changes during pregnancy in multiple sclerosis. The germline V gene encodes CDR1 SGHRS and CDR2 YFSETQ. Trimming shortened V by 0 bases and J by 3 bases, and 9 bases separated the two germline ends. This CDR3 region has 14 residues. The assay was immunoSEQ multiplex PCR, and TCRdb's table has in-frame clones only and misses some. This table holds about 93,000 clones, approximately 90% found once. The receptor's source is a female donor with multiple sclerosis, enrolled in a pregnancy study. Material: peripheral blood, obtained before pregnancy. This rearrangement joins TRBV5-1 to TRBJ1-2; no clear D gene. In DNA, the CDR3 is TGCGCCAGCAGCTTGGAACCCTCAGACTATGGCTACACCTTC. This translates into CASSLEPSDYGYTF.